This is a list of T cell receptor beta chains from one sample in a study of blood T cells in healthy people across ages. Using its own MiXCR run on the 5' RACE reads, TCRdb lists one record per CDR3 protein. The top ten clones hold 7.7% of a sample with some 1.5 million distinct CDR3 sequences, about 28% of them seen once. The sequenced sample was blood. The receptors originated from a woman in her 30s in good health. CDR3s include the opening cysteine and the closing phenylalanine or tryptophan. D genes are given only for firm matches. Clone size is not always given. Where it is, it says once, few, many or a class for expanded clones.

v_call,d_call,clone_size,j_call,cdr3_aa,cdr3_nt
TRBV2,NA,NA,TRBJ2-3,CASSDGSFRLSTDTQYF,TGTGCCAGCAGTGATGGGAGTTTCCGACTTAGCACAGATACGCAGTATTTT
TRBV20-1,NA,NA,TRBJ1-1,CSARNTGISTEAFF,TGCAGTGCCAGGAATACAGGGATAAGCACTGAAGCTTTCTTT
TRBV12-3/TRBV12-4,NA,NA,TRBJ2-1,CASSGGGAGGSSYNEQFF,TGTGCCAGCAGTGGGGGAGGAGCGGGCGGAAGCTCCTACAATGAGCAGTTCTTC
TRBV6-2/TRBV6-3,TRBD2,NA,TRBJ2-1,CATKGPGLASNEQFF,TGTGCCACCAAGGGACCGGGACTAGCGTCAAATGAGCAGTTCTTC
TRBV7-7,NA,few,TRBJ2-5,CASSLVWGSGETQYF,TGTGCCAGCAGCTTAGTATGGGGCTCAGGGGAGACCCAGTACTTC
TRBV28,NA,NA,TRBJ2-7,CASSIGVTYEQYF,TGTGCCAGCAGCATCGGTGTAACCTACGAGCAGTACTTC
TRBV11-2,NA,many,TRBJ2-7,CASSLAGRPYEQYF,TGTGCCAGCAGCTTAGCAGGGCGCCCCTACGAGCAGTACTTC
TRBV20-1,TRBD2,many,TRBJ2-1,CSARDNTYRLAGGPGEQFF,TGCAGTGCTAGAGATAATACCTACCGACTAGCGGGAGGGCCGGGTGAGCAGTTCTTC
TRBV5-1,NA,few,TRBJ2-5,CASSFSAKETQYF,TGCGCCAGCAGCTTTAGCGCCAAAGAGACCCAGTACTTC
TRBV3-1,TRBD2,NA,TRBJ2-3,CASSHWTSRSSDTQYF,TGTGCCAGCAGCCATTGGACTAGCAGGAGCTCAGATACGCAGTATTTT
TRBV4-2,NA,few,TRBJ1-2,CASSRPGADNYGYTF,TGTGCCAGCAGCCGGCCAGGGGCCGATAACTATGGCTACACCTTC
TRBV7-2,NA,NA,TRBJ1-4,CASSPKGGGSVNEKLFF,TGTGCCAGCAGCCCAAAGGGCGGGGGCTCTGTTAATGAAAAACTGTTTTTT
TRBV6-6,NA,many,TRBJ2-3,CASRAPSTDTQYF,TGTGCCAGCAGGGCTCCTAGCACAGATACGCAGTATTTT
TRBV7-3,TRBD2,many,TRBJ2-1,CASSRGTSGINEQFF,TGTGCCAGCAGCCGCGGGACTAGCGGAATCAATGAGCAGTTCTTC
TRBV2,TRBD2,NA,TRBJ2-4,CASSEGLAGGQNIQYF,TGTGCCAGCAGTGAGGGACTAGCGGGGGGCCAAAACATTCAGTACTTC
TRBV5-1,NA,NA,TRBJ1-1,CASSPGDRGGNTEAFF,TGCGCCAGCAGCCCCGGGGACCGGGGCGGGAACACTGAAGCTTTCTTT
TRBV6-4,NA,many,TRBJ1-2,CASSPNTQGSVDGYTF,TGTGCCAGCAGCCCGAACACCCAGGGGTCGGTGGATGGCTACACCTTC
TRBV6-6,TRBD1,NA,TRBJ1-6,CATGQGSGSPLHF,TGTGCCACCGGACAGGGGAGTGGTTCACCCCTCCACTTT
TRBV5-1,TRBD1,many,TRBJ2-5,CASSLGTVQETQYF,TGTGCCAGCAGCTTAGGGACAGTCCAAGAGACCCAGTACTTC
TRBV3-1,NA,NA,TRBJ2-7,CASSPGLEGYEQYF,TGTGCCAGCAGCCCTGGACTGGAAGGCTACGAGCAGTACTTC
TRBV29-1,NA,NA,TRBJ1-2,CSVEGGAITLNYGYTF,TGCAGCGTTGAGGGGGGGGCCATCACTCTTAACTATGGCTACACCTTC
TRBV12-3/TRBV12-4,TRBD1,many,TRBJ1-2,CASSLRQGFLGGYTF,TGTGCCAGCAGTCTCCGACAGGGGTTCCTTGGTGGCTACACCTTC
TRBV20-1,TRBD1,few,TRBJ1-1,CSAVDRVMNTEAFF,TGCAGTGCGGTGGACAGGGTGATGAACACTGAAGCTTTCTTT
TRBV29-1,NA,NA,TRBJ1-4,CSVEVIGENEKLFF,TGCAGCGTTGAAGTCATCGGTGAAAATGAAAAACTGTTTTTT
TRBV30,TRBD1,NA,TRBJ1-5,CAWSRQGGRPQHF,TGTGCCTGGAGTCGACAGGGAGGTCGGCCCCAGCATTTT
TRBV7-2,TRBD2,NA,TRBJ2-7,CASSLTSGSDGYEQYF,TGTGCCAGCAGCTTGACTAGCGGGAGTGACGGCTACGAGCAGTACTTC
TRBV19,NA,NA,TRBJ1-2,CASCPRSYGYTF,TGTGCCAGTTGCCCCCGGAGCTATGGCTACACCTTC
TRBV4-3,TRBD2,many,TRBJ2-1,CASSQAGAGGVNEQFF,TGCGCCAGCAGCCAAGCCGGGGCGGGAGGGGTCAATGAGCAGTTCTTC
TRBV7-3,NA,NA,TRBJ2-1,CACSSPTTGASSYNEQFF,TGTGCCTGCAGCTCCCCTACGACGGGGGCGAGCTCCTACAATGAGCAGTTCTTC